Listed here are 14 T cell receptor beta chains from one sample, sequenced in a study of shared clonotypes between healthy human individuals (dated by TCRdb to 2020 to 2021). To prepare the library, the immunoSEQ multiplex PCR assay was applied. TCRdb obtained this table from immuneACCESS and retained in-frame rearrangements with V and J assigned. These tables miss some clones; where compared with another copy, unresolved V genes account for less than half of the shortfall, and the remainder is unexplained. Counted in this sample were 2 million to 3 million clones; 93% of them appeared once. The ten largest make up 0.36% of the sample. The material sequenced was naive CD4+ T cells from PBMCs. What this sample's cell subset or site label stands for: CD45RA+ positively selected. The receptor source for this set is a man between 18 and 29 years old in good health. Some clones in this sample may be carry-over from other donors' samples.

The chain couples TRBV18 to TRBJ1-1; a weak D match, TRBD1 (6 bases). Germline values: CDR1 KGHSH, CDR2 LQKENI. The V end was cut by 4 bases, the J end by 5 bases, with 11 bases between. The CDR3 totals 13 residues. The CDR3, as DNA: TGTGCCAGCTCACGGACAGACGGGACTGAAGCTTTCTTT. Encoded protein: CASSRTDGTEAFF.

The rearrangement links TRBV18 to TRBJ2-3; TRBD1 matches 10 bases. Germline CDR1 reads KGHSH; CDR2 reads LQKENI. The junction had 7 bases not matched to a gene; V was cut back by 5 bases and J by 5 bases. This CDR3 spans 15 amino acids. CDR3 protein: CASSTRQGAIDTQYF. The CDR3 nucleotides are TGTGCCAGCTCAACTCGACAGGGGGCTATAGATACGCAGTATTTT.

This chain connects TRBV25-1 to TRBJ1-1; TRBD1 might be the D (5 bases). Per the germline V gene, CDR1 is MGHDK and CDR2 is SYGVNS. CDR3 length equals 15 residues. Trimming removed 1 base from V and 4 bases from J, with 13 bases in between. The CDR3 DNA reads as TGTGCCAGCAGTGAATGGGGCAGGGTTATCACTGAAGCTTTCTTT. Translation gives CASSEWGRVITEAFF.

As concerns this clone: The same CDR3 can be traced to other DNA sequences in this sample. The rearrangement joins TRBV2 to TRBJ1-1, with D uncertain. Trimming took 5 bases from V and 1 from J, leaving 8 bases between them. CDR1 and CDR2 from the germline V gene are SNHLY and FYNNEI. The CDR3 is 13 residues long. The CDR3 loop is CASSRQENTEAFF. CDR3 sequence (DNA): TGTGCCAGCAGTCGGCAGGAGAACACTGAAGCTTTCTTT.

The chain has TRBV4-3 and TRBJ2-6; D is uncertain. CDR3 length: 19 amino acids. Looked up from germline, CDR1 is LGHNA and CDR2 is YSLEER. The V end lost 4 bases, the J end lost 0 bases, and 19 bases lay between the germline ends. CDR3 sequence: CASSLRINVRRSGANVLTF. DNA for the CDR3: TGCGCCAGCAGCCTAAGAATTAACGTTAGGCGCTCTGGGGCCAACGTCCTGACTTTC.

This chain joins TRBV6-4 and TRBJ2-7, with D uncertain. Germline CDR1 is MRHNA and CDR2 is SNTAGT. The CDR3 loop spans 14 amino acids. V was clipped by 4 bases and J by 1 base, with 11 bases between them. The CDR3 nucleotides read TGTGCCAGCAGTGTGGTAACCGGGTCCTACGAGCAGTACTTC. It is translated as CASSVVTGSYEQYF.

A remark on this clone: The identical CDR3 is also encoded by other nucleotide sequences in the sample. The chain links TRBV19 to TRBJ2-1, with a weak D call TRBD2 (6 bases). V lost 6 bases and J lost 4, with 7 bases in between. Germline lookup yields CDR1 LNHDA and CDR2 SQIVND (reference sequence). The CDR3 is 12 amino acids. This CDR3 reads CASSGGYNEQFF. The CDR3, as DNA: TGTGCCAGTAGCGGGGGATACAATGAGCAGTTCTTC.

The V and J genes are TRBV18 and TRBJ2-2, with 7 bases aligning to TRBD2. Trimming at V came to 1 base and at J to 5 bases, leaving 4 bases not matched to a gene. Per the germline V gene, CDR1 is KGHSH and CDR2 is LQKENI. The CDR3 has 15 amino acids. The DNA of the CDR3 is TGTGCCAGCTCACCACGGACTAGATCTACCGGGGAGCTGTTTTTT. Its translation is CASSPRTRSTGELFF.

V usage is TRBV6-6 and J usage is TRBJ1-1, with D possibly being TRBD1 (6 bases). The CDR3 runs to 13 residues. V lost 6 bases to trimming and J lost 11 bases, with 19 bases between them. From germline, CDR1 is MNHNY and CDR2 SVGAGI (reference sequence). CDR3 in DNA: TGTGCCAGCAGCCAGGGGTACCTCGAAATCGCTTTCTTT. It is translated as CASSQGYLEIAFF.

The rearrangement uses TRBV5-4 and TRBJ1-1; 11 bases are a match to TRBD1. The CDR3 spans 14 residues. Germline CDR1 and CDR2: SGHNT and YYREEE (reference sequence). With V trimmed by 4 bases and J by 4 bases, 3 bases remained unmatched. The CDR3 spells CASSTGTGGTEAFF. The CDR3 nucleotides read TGTGCCAGCAGCACCGGGACAGGGGGCACTGAAGCTTTCTTT.

The V and J genes are TRBV18 and TRBJ2-1; 10 nucleotides match TRBD2. CDR3 length equals 15 residues. V shed 4 bases and J 2 bases; nucleotides not matched to a gene: 2. CDR1 is KGHSH, CDR2 LQKENI, per germline. For the CDR3, the DNA is TGTGCCAGCTCACAAGGACTAGCGGCCTACAATGAGCAGTTCTTC. As protein: CASSQGLAAYNEQFF.

The genes are TRBV15 and TRBJ1-2; 8 nucleotides agree with TRBD1. This CDR3 is 13 amino acids long. Germline values: CDR1 LNHNV, CDR2 YYDKDF (reference sequence). V gave up 7 bases and J gave up 3 bases; unmatched junction bases: 4. The CDR3 here is CATIGQGDYGYTF. The CDR3 DNA follows: TGTGCCACCATAGGACAGGGCGACTATGGCTACACCTTC. Combining the CDR3 with reference TRBV15 and TRBJ1-2 gives the whole variable domain DAMVIQNPRYQVTQFGKPVTLSCSQTLNHNVMYWYQQKSSQAPKLLFHYYDKDFNNEADTPDNFQSRRPNTSFCFLDIRSPGLGDTAMYLCATIGQGDYGYTFGSGTRLTVV.

The chain employs TRBV5-1 and TRBJ2-5, with 7 bases matching TRBD1. Germline lookup yields CDR1 SGHRS and CDR2 YFSETQ. V shed 6 bases and J 4 bases; nucleotides not matched to a gene: 15. CDR3 length: 16 amino acids. The CDR3 DNA follows: TGCGCCAGCAAATTGGGGTCGACAGGGAAGCGAGAGACCCAGTACTTC. Protein sequence: CASKLGSTGKRETQYF.

This clone came up once. The chain recombines TRBV11-2 with TRBJ2-1; D gene unclear. The germline gives CDR1 SGHAT, CDR2 FQNNGV. The length of the CDR3 is 16 residues. V lost 5 bases and J lost 0, with 14 bases in between. CDR3 coding DNA: TGTGCCAGCAGCCTAACATGGTGGAGCTCCTACAATGAGCAGTTCTTC. Translated: CASSLTWWSSYNEQFF.